The rows below give T cell receptor beta chains drawn from one sample of a study of cytomegalovirus exposure and HLA in healthy donors. Repertoires were generated with immunoSEQ multiplex PCR, while TCRdb's copy carries only in-frame clones and drops some. The data show about 55,000 clones, with approximately 80% seen just once and about 1.5% held by the top ten. Material for sequencing was PBMCs. The receptors shown here come from a female donor in good health and CMV-seronegative. Each CDR3 is given with its conserved first and last residue. Fields, in order: J gene, clone size, CDR3 length, V gene, D gene, CDR3 DNA, CDR3 protein. The D gene is left open where the match is weak. Only some rows state a clone size, as once, few, many or a class for expanded clones.

J gene: TRBJ1-4
clone size: -
CDR3 length: 16
V gene: TRBV6-5
D gene: -
CDR3 DNA: TGTGCCAGCAGTTACCTTATGGGGGGGGCACGGGAAAAACTGTTTTTT
CDR3 protein: CASSYLMGGAREKLFF

J gene: TRBJ2-3
clone size: -
CDR3 length: 13
V gene: TRBV27
D gene: TRBD2
CDR3 DNA: TGTGCCAGTCGGGGGGGCCGGGCAGATACGCAGTATTTT
CDR3 protein: CASRGGRADTQYF

J gene: TRBJ2-7
clone size: -
CDR3 length: 14
V gene: TRBV7-8
D gene: -
CDR3 DNA: TGTGCCAGCAGCTTAGGACCGGGGTCCTACGAGCAGTACTTC
CDR3 protein: CASSLGPGSYEQYF

J gene: TRBJ1-6
clone size: -
CDR3 length: 15
V gene: TRBV28
D gene: -
CDR3 DNA: TGTGCCGTGACCGGGAGGTCCCTCTATAATTCACCCCTCCACTTT
CDR3 protein: CAVTGRSLYNSPLHF

J gene: TRBJ1-4
clone size: -
CDR3 length: 15
V gene: TRBV9
D gene: -
CDR3 DNA: TGTGCCAGCAGCGTACAAGGACACCTTAATGAAAAACTGTTTTTT
CDR3 protein: CASSVQGHLNEKLFF

J gene: TRBJ1-5
clone size: -
CDR3 length: 13
V gene: TRBV4-1
D gene: -
CDR3 DNA: TGCGCCAGCAGCAGCGCTCCTGATCAGCCCCAGCATTTT
CDR3 protein: CASSSAPDQPQHF

J gene: TRBJ2-3
clone size: -
CDR3 length: 16
V gene: TRBV5-1
D gene: TRBD2
CDR3 DNA: TGCGCCAGCAGCTTAGGGAGCGGGGGAGGCCCAGATACGCAGTATTTT
CDR3 protein: CASSLGSGGGPDTQYF

J gene: TRBJ2-1
clone size: -
CDR3 length: 15
V gene: TRBV2
D gene: TRBD2
CDR3 DNA: TGTGCCAGCATACTAGCGGGGGGGAAACTTAATGAGCAGTTCTTC
CDR3 protein: CASILAGGKLNEQFF

J gene: TRBJ1-5
clone size: -
CDR3 length: 16
V gene: TRBV6-6
D gene: TRBD1
CDR3 DNA: TGTGCCAGCAGTCATGCCAACAGGGGGCAGTCTCAGCCCCAGCATTTT
CDR3 protein: CASSHANRGQSQPQHF

J gene: TRBJ1-2
clone size: -
CDR3 length: 14
V gene: TRBV7-2
D gene: TRBD1
CDR3 DNA: TGTGCCAGCAGCCCAACACAGGGGTTCTATGGCTACACCTTC
CDR3 protein: CASSPTQGFYGYTF

J gene: TRBJ1-2
clone size: few
CDR3 length: 14
V gene: TRBV6-6
D gene: -
CDR3 DNA: TGTGCCAGCAGTACCGGGACTGTTAACTATGGCTACACCTTC
CDR3 protein: CASSTGTVNYGYTF

J gene: TRBJ1-5
clone size: once
CDR3 length: 16
V gene: TRBV16
D gene: TRBD1
CDR3 DNA: TGTGCCAGCAGCCACGCGGTCAGGGGGAGCAATCAGCCCCAGCATTTT
CDR3 protein: CASSHAVRGSNQPQHF

J gene: TRBJ2-7
clone size: -
CDR3 length: 15
V gene: TRBV4-1
D gene: TRBD2
CDR3 DNA: TGCGCCAGCAGCCGCCTAGCGGGGGGAGCCTACGAGCAGTACTTC
CDR3 protein: CASSRLAGGAYEQYF

J gene: TRBJ1-1
clone size: -
CDR3 length: 13
V gene: TRBV2
D gene: -
CDR3 DNA: TGTGCCAGCACCCCAGGGTCTCAAACTGAAGCTTTCTTT
CDR3 protein: CASTPGSQTEAFF

J gene: TRBJ2-1
clone size: once
CDR3 length: 18
V gene: TRBV7-8
D gene: TRBD2
CDR3 DNA: TGTGCCAGCAGCCTCCGGGGGGATAGCGGGGGGGGTCAGGGTGAGCAGTTCTTC
CDR3 protein: CASSLRGDSGGGQGEQFF

J gene: TRBJ1-6
clone size: few
CDR3 length: 15
V gene: TRBV9
D gene: -
CDR3 DNA: TGTGCCAGCAGACGGACGCTCAGCAGGGATTCACCCCTCCACTTT
CDR3 protein: CASRRTLSRDSPLHF

J gene: TRBJ1-1
clone size: -
CDR3 length: 13
V gene: TRBV6-6
D gene: -
CDR3 DNA: TGTGCCAGTCTGAGGGGGGGAAGCACTGAAGCTTTCTTT
CDR3 protein: CASLRGGSTEAFF

J gene: TRBJ1-2
clone size: -
CDR3 length: 13
V gene: TRBV7-9
D gene: TRBD1
CDR3 DNA: TGTGCCAGCAGCATAAGACAGGGCATTGGCTACACCTTC
CDR3 protein: CASSIRQGIGYTF

J gene: TRBJ2-3
clone size: few
CDR3 length: 13
V gene: TRBV5-1
D gene: -
CDR3 DNA: TGCGCCAGCAGCAGACAAGAAGCAGATACGCAGTATTTT
CDR3 protein: CASSRQEADTQYF

J gene: TRBJ1-1
clone size: -
CDR3 length: 14
V gene: TRBV7-3
D gene: TRBD1
CDR3 DNA: TGTGCCAGCAGCCCGACAGGGCCCAACACTGAAGCTTTCTTT
CDR3 protein: CASSPTGPNTEAFF

J gene: TRBJ1-6
clone size: few
CDR3 length: 14
V gene: TRBV6-6
D gene: -
CDR3 DNA: TGTGCCAGCAGTTCCCGGGGGGATAATTCACCCCTCCACTTT
CDR3 protein: CASSSRGDNSPLHF

J gene: TRBJ2-3
clone size: -
CDR3 length: 15
V gene: TRBV5-1
D gene: -
CDR3 DNA: TGCGCCAGCAGCCAGCCGGCGGGGTTGCCAGATACGCAGTATTTT
CDR3 protein: CASSQPAGLPDTQYF

J gene: TRBJ2-5
clone size: -
CDR3 length: 13
V gene: TRBV2
D gene: TRBD1
CDR3 DNA: TGTGCCAGCAGGGGGACAGCTCAAGAGACCCAGTACTTC
CDR3 protein: CASRGTAQETQYF

J gene: TRBJ2-1
clone size: -
CDR3 length: 17
V gene: TRBV18
D gene: TRBD2
CDR3 DNA: TGTGCCAGCTCAAATGGACTAGCGGGGTCCTCCTACAATGAGCAGTTCTTC
CDR3 protein: CASSNGLAGSSYNEQFF

J gene: TRBJ1-1
clone size: -
CDR3 length: 15
V gene: TRBV4-2
D gene: -
CDR3 DNA: TGTGCCAGCAGCCAAGAACTGCGAGTGTCCACTGAAGCTTTCTTT
CDR3 protein: CASSQELRVSTEAFF

J gene: TRBJ1-1
clone size: once
CDR3 length: 12
V gene: TRBV30
D gene: -
CDR3 DNA: TGTGCCTGGAACACACCGAACACTGAAGCTTTCTTT
CDR3 protein: CAWNTPNTEAFF

J gene: TRBJ2-7
clone size: few
CDR3 length: 14
V gene: TRBV7-2
D gene: -
CDR3 DNA: TGTGCCAGCAGCTTAGGGGGGCCGACCCTTGAGCAGTACTTC
CDR3 protein: CASSLGGPTLEQYF

J gene: TRBJ1-5
clone size: once
CDR3 length: 15
V gene: TRBV6-1
D gene: -
CDR3 DNA: TGTGCCAGCACTTTAGCCCCAGGGGGCAATCAGCCCCAGCATTTT
CDR3 protein: CASTLAPGGNQPQHF

J gene: TRBJ1-4
clone size: -
CDR3 length: 15
V gene: TRBV5-1
D gene: TRBD1
CDR3 DNA: TGCGCCAGCAGCTTTCTGACAGGGGGATTGGGAAAACTGTTTTTT
CDR3 protein: CASSFLTGGLGKLFF

J gene: TRBJ1-6
clone size: -
CDR3 length: 17
V gene: TRBV9
D gene: -
CDR3 DNA: TGTGCCAGCAGCTCCCCAATGGGGGGGGCTCATAATTCACCCCTCCACTTT
CDR3 protein: CASSSPMGGAHNSPLHF

J gene: TRBJ2-3
clone size: -
CDR3 length: 16
V gene: TRBV4-2
D gene: -
CDR3 DNA: TGTGCCAGCAGCCGCGGACGGGAGAGTCGCACAGATACGCAGTATTTT
CDR3 protein: CASSRGRESRTDTQYF

J gene: TRBJ2-1
clone size: -
CDR3 length: 12
V gene: TRBV2
D gene: TRBD2
CDR3 DNA: TGTGCCAGCGGGGGGGCCTACAATGAGCAGTTCTTC
CDR3 protein: CASGGAYNEQFF

J gene: TRBJ1-6
clone size: -
CDR3 length: 15
V gene: TRBV30
D gene: TRBD1
CDR3 DNA: TGTGCCTGGAGTGTACTGGCCAGGGGGAATTCACCCCTCCACTTT
CDR3 protein: CAWSVLARGNSPLHF

J gene: TRBJ1-2
clone size: -
CDR3 length: 16
V gene: TRBV5-1
D gene: -
CDR3 DNA: TGCGCCAGCAGCCCACGCTGGGGGTCAGGGGCAGATGGCTACACCTTC
CDR3 protein: CASSPRWGSGADGYTF

J gene: TRBJ1-2
clone size: -
CDR3 length: 16
V gene: TRBV14
D gene: -
CDR3 DNA: TGTGCCAGCAGCCAAGTTGCAGGGGAATCTAACTATGGCTACACCTTC
CDR3 protein: CASSQVAGESNYGYTF

J gene: TRBJ1-1
clone size: -
CDR3 length: 17
V gene: TRBV5-1
D gene: -
CDR3 DNA: TGCGCCAGCAGCTTGGTTGACGCGACTCCGGGAGGGACTGAAGCTTTCTTT
CDR3 protein: CASSLVDATPGGTEAFF

J gene: TRBJ2-7
clone size: -
CDR3 length: 13
V gene: TRBV6-1
D gene: -
CDR3 DNA: TGTGCCAGCAGCTACGGACAGACCTACGAGCAGTACTTC
CDR3 protein: CASSYGQTYEQYF

J gene: TRBJ1-3
clone size: -
CDR3 length: 15
V gene: TRBV6-5
D gene: -
CDR3 DNA: TGTGCCAGCAGCTTACAGTTTTACTCTGGAAACACCATATATTTT
CDR3 protein: CASSLQFYSGNTIYF

J gene: TRBJ1-1
clone size: -
CDR3 length: 14
V gene: TRBV7-2
D gene: TRBD1
CDR3 DNA: TGTGCCAGCAGCTTATCGCGACAGGGCTCTGAAGCTTTCTTT
CDR3 protein: CASSLSRQGSEAFF

J gene: TRBJ1-2
clone size: -
CDR3 length: 11
V gene: TRBV30
D gene: -
CDR3 DNA: TGTGCCTGGAGTCGGGGGTTGGGCTACACCTTC
CDR3 protein: CAWSRGLGYTF

J gene: TRBJ1-5
clone size: -
CDR3 length: 14
V gene: TRBV6-1
D gene: TRBD1
CDR3 DNA: TGTGCCAGCAGTGGGACAGGGAGCAATCAGCCCCAGCATTTT
CDR3 protein: CASSGTGSNQPQHF

J gene: TRBJ2-7
clone size: -
CDR3 length: 14
V gene: TRBV5-1
D gene: TRBD1
CDR3 DNA: TGCGCCAGCAGCCCGGGACAGGCCCGCCACGAGCAGTACTTC
CDR3 protein: CASSPGQARHEQYF

J gene: TRBJ1-6
clone size: -
CDR3 length: 18
V gene: TRBV30
D gene: -
CDR3 DNA: TGTGCCTGGAGTTATGGAACAACAGGGAGCTCCTATAATTCACCCCTCCACTTT
CDR3 protein: CAWSYGTTGSSYNSPLHF